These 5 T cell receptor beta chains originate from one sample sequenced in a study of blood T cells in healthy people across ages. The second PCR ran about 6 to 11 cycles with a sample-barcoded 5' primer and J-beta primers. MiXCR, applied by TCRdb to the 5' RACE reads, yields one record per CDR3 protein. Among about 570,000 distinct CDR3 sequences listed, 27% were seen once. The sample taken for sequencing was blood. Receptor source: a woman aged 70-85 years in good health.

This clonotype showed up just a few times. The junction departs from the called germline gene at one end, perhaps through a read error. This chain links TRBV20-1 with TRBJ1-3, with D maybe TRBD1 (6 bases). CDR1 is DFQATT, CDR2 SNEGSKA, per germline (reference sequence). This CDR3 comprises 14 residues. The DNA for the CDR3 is TGCAGTGCTCGGGACATTACCTCTAGAAACACCATATATTTT. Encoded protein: CSARDITSRNTIYF.

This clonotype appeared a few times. The CDR3 DNA follows: TGTGCCAGCAGCTCAAACACAGGGTACTCTGGAAACACCATATATTTT. Amino acid sequence: CASSSNTGYSGNTIYF. The gene calls are TRBV7-2 and TRBJ1-3; D might be TRBD1 (6 bases). Trimming stripped 4 bases from V and 0 bases from J, with 13 bases between. The CDR3 totals 16 residues. Germline loops: CDR1 SGHTA, CDR2 FQGNSA.

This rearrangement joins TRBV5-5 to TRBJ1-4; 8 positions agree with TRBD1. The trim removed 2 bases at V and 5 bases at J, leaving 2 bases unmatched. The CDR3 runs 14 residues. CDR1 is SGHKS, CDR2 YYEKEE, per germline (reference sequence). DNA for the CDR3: TGTGCCAGCAGCTTCTGGACAGGGAATGAAAAACTGTTTTTT. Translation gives CASSFWTGNEKLFF.

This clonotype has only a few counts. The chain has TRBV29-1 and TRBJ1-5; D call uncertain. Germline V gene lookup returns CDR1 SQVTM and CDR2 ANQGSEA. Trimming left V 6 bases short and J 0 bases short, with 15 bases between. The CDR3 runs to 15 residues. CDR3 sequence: CSVAEFGDSNQPQHF. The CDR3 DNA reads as TGCAGCGTCGCCGAATTCGGGGATAGCAATCAGCCCCAGCATTTT.

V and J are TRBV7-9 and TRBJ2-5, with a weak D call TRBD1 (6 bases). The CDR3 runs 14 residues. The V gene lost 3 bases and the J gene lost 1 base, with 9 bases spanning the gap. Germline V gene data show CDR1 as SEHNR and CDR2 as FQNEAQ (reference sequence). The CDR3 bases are TGTGCCAGCAGCTTCGGGACACCCCAAGAGACCCAGTACTTC. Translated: CASSFGTPQETQYF.